This T cell receptor (beta chain) was profiled in a study of blood T cell repertoires in COVID-19. Study background: The study drew acute and convalescent COVID-19 samples from the United States, Italy and Spain.

Between the trimmed V and J ends, which lost 1 base and 3 bases, there was a span of 9 bases. In germline, CDR1 is GTSNPN, CDR2 SVGIG (reference sequence). CDR3 size: 14 residues. Some clones are missing from TCRdb's copy, which holds only in-frame ones; the method was immunoSEQ multiplex PCR. The repertoire holds a few hundred thousand clones, with roughly 85% as singletons. The sequenced sample consisted of PBMCs or T cells enriched from blood (not recorded which). The receptor's source is a man aged 25 to 45 who had recovered from COVID-19. This sequence joins TRBV30 and TRBJ2-2, with a tentative D call TRBD2 (5 bases). The DNA of the CDR3 is TGTGCCTGGAGTGGCCTAGCAGACACCGGGGAGCTGTTTTTT. Encoded protein: CAWSGLADTGELFF.